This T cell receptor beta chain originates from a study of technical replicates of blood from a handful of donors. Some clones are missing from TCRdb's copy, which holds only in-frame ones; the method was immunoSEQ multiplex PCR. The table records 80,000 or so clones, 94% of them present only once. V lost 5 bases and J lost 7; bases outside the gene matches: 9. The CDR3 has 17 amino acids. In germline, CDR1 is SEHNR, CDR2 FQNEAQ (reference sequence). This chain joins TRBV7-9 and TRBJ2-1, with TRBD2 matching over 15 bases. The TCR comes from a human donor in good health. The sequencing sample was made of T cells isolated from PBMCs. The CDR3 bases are TGTGCCAGCAGCCCCAGGACTAGCGGGAGGGGAGGTAATGAGCAGTTCTTC. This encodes CASSPRTSGRGGNEQFF.